The next 28 T cell receptor beta chains were all read from a single sample in a study of neurological immune-mediated disorders. One entry per CDR3 protein, called by TCRdb with MiXCR from the 5' RACE reads. The repertoire consists of some 19,000 distinct CDR3 sequences, with about 15% occurring once and the leading ten covering 15%. Sequencing was carried out using PBMCs. The receptor set was obtained from a female donor with HTLV-1-associated myelopathy (HAM/TSP).

This clonotype was picked up many times. The V gene is TRBV3-1, the J gene TRBJ2-3; D gene ambiguous. Deletions cut 4 bases from V and 0 bases from J, with 8 bases between. The CDR3 is made up of 14 amino acids. CDR1 LGHDT and CDR2 YNNKEL come from the germline V gene (reference sequence). CDR3 amino acids: CASSRRWSTDTQYF. CDR3 nucleotides: TGTGCCAGCAGCCGCAGGTGGAGCACAGATACGCAGTATTTT.

This clonotype was counted many times. The V and J genes are TRBV15 and TRBJ2-3, with 9 bases lining up with TRBD1. The junction had 12 bases not matched to a gene; V was cut back by 2 bases and J by 3 bases. Germline V gene data show CDR1 as LNHNV and CDR2 as YYDKDF (reference sequence). This CDR3 has 18 residues. CDR3 in DNA: TGTGCCACCAGCAGAAAAGAGGGACAGGGCTTCAGGACAGATACGCAGTATTTT. Translating it yields CATSRKEGQGFRTDTQYF. Combining the CDR3 with reference TRBV15 and TRBJ2-3 gives the whole variable domain DAMVIQNPRYQVTQFGKPVTLSCSQTLNHNVMYWYQQKSSQAPKLLFHYYDKDFNNEADTPDNFQSRRPNTSFCFLDIRSPGLGDTAMYLCATSRKEGQGFRTDTQYFGPGTRLTVL.

A few counts support this clonotype. The chain has TRBV6-2 or TRBV6-3 and TRBJ2-1; TRBD2 agrees at 13 bases. The CDR3 has 16 amino acids. Per germline, CDR1 MNHEY and CDR2 SVGEGT. V shed 7 bases, J shed 15 bases, and the junction held 18 bases outside the gene matches. This CDR3 is CASNIGPGLAGIRPFF. For the CDR3, the DNA is TGTGCCAGCAACATAGGCCCGGGACTAGCGGGGATCCGCCCGTTCTTC.

This clonotype was seen ten or more times. The CDR3 coding sequence is TGTGCCAGCAGCCAACTAGCGAGCGGAAACACCGGGGAGCTGTTTTTT. Encoded protein: CASSQLASGNTGELFF. This sequence joins TRBV3-1 and TRBJ2-2, with D perhaps TRBD2 (6 bases). Trimming shortened V by 2 bases and J by 2 bases, and 12 bases separated the two germline ends. This CDR3 has 16 amino acids. Germline CDR1 is LGHDT and CDR2 is YNNKEL (reference sequence).

This clonotype appeared many times. The chain is built from TRBV20-1 and TRBJ2-7; D ambiguous. Deletions cut 3 bases from V and 7 bases from J, with 13 bases between. The CDR3 runs to 12 residues. CDR1 is DFQATT and CDR2 is SNEGSKA in the germline V gene (reference sequence). The CDR3 spells CSASPRSWEQYF. Written as DNA, the CDR3 is TGCAGTGCTAGCCCGAGGTCGTGGGAGCAGTACTTC.

This clonotype occurred many times. The rearrangement joins TRBV7-2 to TRBJ2-3; the D is unclear. Germline values: CDR1 SGHTA, CDR2 FQGNSA. The CDR3 sequence is 15 residues long. Trimming shortened V by 1 base and J by 1 base, and 9 bases separated the two germline ends. Written as DNA, the CDR3 is TGTGCCAGCAGCTTAGTAGCACTTCGCACAGATACGCAGTATTTT. Amino acids: CASSLVALRTDTQYF.

Many counts were recorded for this clonotype. The V and J genes are TRBV10-3 and TRBJ1-2, with D maybe TRBD1 (5 bases). The CDR3 spans 12 residues. Trimming took off 7 bases at V and 0 bases at J, with 6 bases between the two ends. CDR1 and CDR2 from the germline V gene are ENHRY and SYGVKD. The CDR3 protein is CAITGPNYGYTF. CDR3 coding DNA: TGTGCCATCACGGGGCCTAACTATGGCTACACCTTC.

This clonotype was picked up one time. The rearrangement links TRBV29-1 to TRBJ2-3; TRBD2 agrees at 11 bases. Unmatched junction bases numbered 10, after V lost 4 bases and J lost 1 base. The CDR3 consists of 17 residues. Germline V gene lookup returns CDR1 SQVTM and CDR2 ANQGSEA. CDR3 loop: CSVGLAGCGGGTDTQYF. The CDR3 DNA reads as TGCAGCGTTGGACTAGCGGGGTGTGGGGGGGGCACAGATACGCAGTATTTT.

CDR3 in amino acids: CASSQQVPGYFYTF. The CDR3 nucleotides are TGCGCCAGCAGTCAACAGGTCCCTGGATATTTCTACACCTTC. V usage is TRBV5-1 and J usage is TRBJ1-2, with a weak D call TRBD1 (5 bases). The ends were cut back, 5 bases at V and 10 bases at J, with 21 bases in the middle. This CDR3 has 14 residues. The germline gives CDR1 SGHRS, CDR2 YFSETQ.

In this sample, this clonotype turned up many times. This sequence joins TRBV4-2 and TRBJ2-7; a weak D match, TRBD2 (7 bases). The V gene lost 0 bases and the J gene lost 2 bases, with 14 bases spanning the gap. Germline lookup yields CDR1 LGHNA and CDR2 YNFKEQ. There are 16 residues in the CDR3. In nucleotides, the CDR3 is TGTGCCAGCAGCCAAGACGGAGGGGGGGGTCCCTACGAGCAGTACTTC. This sequence encodes CASSQDGGGGPYEQYF.

This clonotype has a count of ten or more. The chain recombines TRBV20-1 with TRBJ2-1; 7 bases are shared with TRBD2. Trimming at V came to 3 bases and at J to 0 bases, leaving 2 bases not matched to a gene. This CDR3 is 14 amino acids long. Germline CDR1 DFQATT, CDR2 SNEGSKA (reference sequence). CDR3 nucleotide sequence: TGCAGTGCTAGGGGCGGGAGCTCCTACAATGAGCAGTTCTTC. Translated: CSARGGSSYNEQFF.

This clonotype was seen many times. The V gene is TRBV10-3, the J gene TRBJ1-1; TRBD1 agrees at 11 bases. Trimming took 0 bases from V and 0 from J; bases not matched to a gene: 3. Germline CDR1 reads ENHRY; CDR2 reads SYGVKD. The CDR3 loop spans 17 amino acids. CDR3 amino acids: CAISESGTGGMNTEAFF. In DNA form, the CDR3 reads TGTGCCATCAGTGAGTCGGGGACAGGGGGAATGAACACTGAAGCTTTCTTT.

This clonotype came up many times. V usage is TRBV11-2 and J usage is TRBJ2-2, with TRBD1 as a possible D gene (6 bases). This CDR3 has 16 amino acids. Germline loops: CDR1 SGHAT, CDR2 FQNNGV. V was trimmed by 5 bases and J by 6 bases, leaving 19 bases between them. The DNA of the CDR3 is TGTGCCAGCAGCAAGGGGGAGCTAGGACCCTCCGGGGAGCTGTTTTTT. This gives the protein CASSKGELGPSGELFF.

Ten or more counts support this clonotype. This chain uses TRBV28 with TRBJ2-1, with D possibly matching TRBD2 (6 bases). Germline V CDR1 and CDR2: MDHEN, SYDVKM. V was pared by 3 bases and J by 1 base, with 10 bases between. The CDR3 length is 15 residues. The CDR3 DNA sequence: TGTGCCAGCAGTTTTACTAGCAGTTCCTACAATGAGCAGTTCTTC. This translates into CASSFTSSSYNEQFF.

In this sample, this clonotype turned up many times. The V and J genes are TRBV5-5 and TRBJ2-2; D is unclear. CDR1 and CDR2 (germline): SGHKS, YYEKEE (reference sequence). This CDR3 comprises 13 residues. The V gene lost 5 bases and the J gene lost 2 bases, with 7 bases spanning the gap. CDR3 sequence reads: CASSYYNTGELFF. Written as DNA, the CDR3 is TGTGCCAGCAGTTACTATAACACCGGGGAGCTGTTTTTT.

This clonotype was seen ten or more times. The V call is TRBV7-2, the J call TRBJ2-1; D ambiguous. Germline V gives CDR1 SGHTA, CDR2 FQGNSA. V lost 2 bases to trimming and J lost 5 bases, with 7 bases between them. The CDR3 sequence is 13 residues long. In DNA, the CDR3 is TGTGCCAGCAGCTTAAACAGTAACAATGAGCAGTTCTTC. Translation: CASSLNSNNEQFF.

This clonotype showed up many times. This sequence joins TRBV29-1 and TRBJ2-1; D is perhaps TRBD1 (6 bases). The CDR3 is 13 residues long. Per the germline V gene, CDR1 is SQVTM and CDR2 is ANQGSEA. Trimming took 4 bases from V and 8 from J, leaving 15 bases between them. The DNA of the CDR3 is TGCAGCGTTGTAGGGGGTTTTACGGATGAGCAGTTCTTC. It codes for CSVVGGFTDEQFF.

This clonotype came up many times. V usage is TRBV5-5 and J usage is TRBJ2-1; TRBD1 aligns across 8 bases. The V and J ends lost 0 bases and 5 bases, in that order; junction bases with no gene match: 4. Germline values: CDR1 SGHKS, CDR2 YYEKEE (reference sequence). The CDR3 has 15 amino acids. Here the CDR3 DNA reads TGTGCCAGCAGCTTGGGGGGGACAGGTAACAATGAGCAGTTCTTC. This sequence encodes CASSLGGTGNNEQFF.

This clonotype is labeled medium-sized. V is TRBV28 and J is TRBJ1-3, with no clear D. The CDR3 runs 11 residues. V lost 2 bases to trimming and J lost 4 bases, with 0 bases between them. Germline V gives CDR1 MDHEN, CDR2 SYDVKM. CDR3 amino acids: CASSLGNTIYF. CDR3 in DNA: TGTGCCAGCAGTTTAGGAAACACCATATATTTT. Complete variable domain (other parts from reference TRBV28 and TRBJ1-3): DVKVTQSSRYLVKRTGEKVFLECVQDMDHENMFWYRQDPGLGLRLIYFSYDVKMKEKGDIPEGYSVSREKKERFSLILESASTNQTSMYLCASSLGNTIYFGEGSWLTVV.

This clonotype was seen at least ten times. The gene calls are TRBV20-1 and TRBJ1-5; 7 bases match TRBD1. The CDR3 runs to 14 residues. Per the germline V gene, CDR1 is DFQATT and CDR2 is SNEGSKA (reference sequence). V lost 6 bases and J lost 7; bases outside the gene matches: 12. For the CDR3, the DNA is TGCAGTGCCACAACAGACAGGGCCGTACAGCCCCAGCATTTT. Translation: CSATTDRAVQPQHF.

This clonotype was detected many times. The rearrangement joins TRBV5-1 to TRBJ1-2, with D unresolved. V gave up 3 bases and J gave up 4 bases, with 7 bases separating them. Germline CDR1 SGHRS, CDR2 YFSETQ. The CDR3 has 12 amino acids. This CDR3 reads CASSSDGYGYTF. Written as DNA, the CDR3 is TGCGCCAGCAGCTCGGACGGCTATGGCTACACCTTC.

By its share, this clonotype is medium-sized (0.01 to 0.1%). The genes are TRBV4-1 and TRBJ1-6; TRBD1 agrees at 7 bases. The V gene end was trimmed by 3 bases and the J gene end by 5 bases; junction bases not matched to a gene: 7. The CDR3 is made up of 16 amino acids. Germline values: CDR1 MGHRA, CDR2 YSYEKL. The CDR3 bases are TGCGCCAGCAGCCAGGCTAGGACAGGCGATAATTCACCCCTCCACTTT. Translated: CASSQARTGDNSPLHF.

This clonotype was recorded many times. The germline gene is not matched at one end of the junction; a read error may be the cause. This chain joins TRBV3-1 and TRBJ2-5, with a possible D match to TRBD2 (5 bases). The CDR3 loop spans 12 amino acids. In germline, CDR1 is LGHDT, CDR2 YNNKEL (reference sequence). The CDR3 region is CASSQPGVSDSF. The CDR3 DNA follows: TGTGCCAGCAGCCAACCCGGGGTCTCGGATTCCTTC.

This clonotype was counted only a few times. V gene TRBV29-1 combines with J gene TRBJ2-5; 7 bases agree with TRBD1. With 3 bases clipped from V and 5 bases from J, the junction kept 3 bases outside the gene matches. Germline V gene lookup returns CDR1 SQVTM and CDR2 ANQGSEA. This CDR3 comprises 12 residues. The CDR3: CSVETGIETQYF. Written as DNA, the CDR3 is TGCAGCGTTGAGACAGGGATCGAGACCCAGTACTTC.

By proportion, this clonotype is medium-sized (0.01 to 0.1%). The chain recombines TRBV5-1 with TRBJ2-2; D call uncertain. There are 15 residues in the CDR3. V gave up 5 bases and J gave up 1 base, with 12 bases separating them. Germline CDR1 SGHRS, CDR2 YFSETQ. CDR3 bases: TGCGCCAGCAGGGATATTGGCGTGAACACCGGGGAGCTGTTTTTT. Its translation: CASRDIGVNTGELFF.

In regard to this clonotype: The limits of the CDR3 on the DNA are not certain, so only TCRdb's listed CDR3 is given. The V call is TRBV11-2, the J call TRBJ2-2; the table calls TRBD1, which could not be checked here. The CDR3 sequence runs 22 residues, both termini included. Per the germline V gene, CDR1 is SGHAT and CDR2 is FQNNGV. CDR3 sequence: CASSFYICSARPTGTWTGELFF.

In the case of this clonotype: A much more abundant neighbour one base away suggests this may be a read error. Because the CDR3 is missing its conserved closing phenylalanine or tryptophan, this is likely a read error. V usage is TRBV27 and J usage is TRBJ2-5; D remains ambiguous. This CDR3 contains 10 residues. V lost 5 bases and J lost 7, with 5 bases in between. CDR1 MNHEY and CDR2 SMNVEV come from the germline V gene (reference sequence). The chain's CDR3 is CASSPGTQYL. The CDR3 nucleotides read TGTGCCAGCAGTCCGGGGACCCAGTACTTA.

V and J are TRBV29-1 and TRBJ1-2; the match to TRBD1 covers 9 bases. Trimming removed 6 bases from V and 1 base from J; junction bases left unmatched: 6. Germline CDR1 is SQVTM and CDR2 is ANQGSEA. This CDR3 spans 14 amino acids. The CDR3 here is CSVPGQGHNYGYTF. Here the CDR3 DNA reads TGCAGCGTGCCGGGACAGGGTCATAACTATGGCTACACCTTC.